These T cell receptor beta chains were read from a single sample in a study of PD-1 blockade in mismatch repair-deficient tumors. This table comes from immunoSEQ multiplex PCR, and its TCRdb copy is limited to in-frame clones, with some not included. The data show about 110,000 clones, about three quarters seen once. This specimen was peripheral blood, taken 60 weeks after starting pembrolizumab. These receptors were collected from an adult with mismatch repair-deficient cancer. Each CDR3 is given with its conserved first and last residue. The D gene is left open where the match is weak. Only part of the rows carry a size: once, few, many, or a class if the clone is expanded.

cdr3_nt	cdr3_aa	j_call	v_call	clone_size	d_call
TGTGCCAGCTCCAGGGTAGATGGCTACACCTTC	CASSRVDGYTF	TRBJ1-2	TRBV28	few	NA
TGTGCCAGCAGCTTAAGAGGGTCCAACACCGGGGAGCTGTTTTTT	CASSLRGSNTGELFF	TRBJ2-2	TRBV7-3	NA	NA
TGTGCCAGCAGCCTAGGGCCTACAGATACGCAGTATTTT	CASSLGPTDTQYF	TRBJ2-3	TRBV5-6	NA	NA
TGCAGTGCACGGGAGGGCTACGAGCAGTACTTC	CSAREGYEQYF	TRBJ2-7	TRBV20-1	NA	TRBD2
TGTGCCAGCAGCTTACAGTGGGAGGACCGCAATGAGCAGTTCTTC	CASSLQWEDRNEQFF	TRBJ2-1	TRBV13	NA	NA
TGTGCCAGCATGGGTTTGGGGGACGCGCCCCAGCATTTT	CASMGLGDAPQHF	TRBJ1-5	TRBV6-1	NA	NA
TGCGCCAGCAGCTTGGGTGGGGAGGGAGGTCAGCCCCAACATTTT	CASSLGGEGGQPQHF	TRBJ1-5	TRBV5-1	once	NA
TGTGCCAGTAGTACGGGGACAGGGAGGGATGACACTGAAGCTTTCTTT	CASSTGTGRDDTEAFF	TRBJ1-1	TRBV19	NA	TRBD1
TGTGCCAGCAGTGACTCCGACGTGAACACTGAAGCTTTCTTT	CASSDSDVNTEAFF	TRBJ1-1	TRBV6-6	NA	NA
TGTGCCAGCAGCTTAGACGGATCAGGGAACACTGAAGCTTTCTTT	CASSLDGSGNTEAFF	TRBJ1-1	TRBV11-2	NA	NA
TGTGCCAGCAGCTCAGGGACTAGCGGGACGACAGATACGCAGTATTTT	CASSSGTSGTTDTQYF	TRBJ2-3	TRBV7-2	NA	TRBD2
TGTGCCAGCTCCGGGACTAGCGGGAGTGATGAGCAGTTCTTC	CASSGTSGSDEQFF	TRBJ2-1	TRBV18	NA	TRBD2